This TCR beta chain was captured by sequencing in a study of blood T cell repertoires in COVID-19. The overall study: From the United States, Italy and Spain came samples of acute and convalescent COVID-19. PBMCs, B-cell-depleted T cells, or T cells provided the cDNA or gDNA that made up the material.

This clone was counted a few times. CDR1 KGHSH and CDR2 LQKENI come from the germline V gene. With V trimmed by 3 bases and J by 3 bases, 8 bases remained unmatched. The CDR3 extends over 16 amino acids. Study processing details: Quantification of nucleated cells was approximated via reference gene primer amplification. Profiling relied on immunoSEQ multiplex PCR, and the TCRdb table lists in-frame clones only, not all of them. V and J calls and clone size follow that table, whereas D and trimming were derived from the DNA. The sample yields some 110,000 clones, approximately 88% seen once. The chain recombines TRBV18 with TRBJ2-1; TRBD2 agrees at 7 bases. The sequence derives from a woman between 65 and 79 years old with acute or convalescent COVID-19. The sample consisted of peripheral blood. The CDR3 reads CASSPYGGSGYNEQFF. The CDR3 DNA reads TGTGCCAGCTCACCTTACGGCGGGAGCGGCTACAATGAGCAGTTCTTC.